This T cell receptor (beta chain) was found in a study of blood T cell repertoires in COVID-19. About the research overall: From the United States, Italy and Spain came samples of acute and convalescent COVID-19. PBMCs, B-cell-depleted T cells, or T cells provided the cDNA or gDNA that made up the material.

CDR1 is LGHDT, CDR2 YNNKEL, per germline (reference sequence). The CDR3 is made up of 13 amino acids. The ends were cut back, 4 bases at V and 6 bases at J, with 12 bases in the middle. Source study methods: Reference gene primers were amplified, and this amplification served to estimate nucleated cell counts. Produced via immunoSEQ multiplex PCR; TCRdb's table is partial and in-frame only. V and J calls and clone size follow that table, whereas D and trimming were derived from the DNA. The repertoire consists of 120,000 to 150,000 clones, with around 82% occurring once and the leading ten covering 5%.

The specimen was peripheral blood. This rearrangement joins TRBV3-1 (or the pseudogene TRBV3-2) to TRBJ1-1; D possibly corresponds to TRBD1 (5 bases). This clonotype originated in a woman between 45 and 60 years old with acute or convalescent COVID-19. The CDR3 is CASSRRGSPEAFF. In DNA, the CDR3 is TGTGCCAGCAGCCGACGGGGGTCCCCTGAAGCTTTCTTT.